The next 26 T cell receptor beta chains were all read from a single sample in a study of T cell responses to AZD1222 COVID-19 vaccine. The method was immunoSEQ multiplex PCR; TCRdb's version includes in-frame clones alone and lacks a portion of them. The table lists roughly 98,000 clones, about nine tenths of them singletons. The starting material was peripheral blood, obtained 28 days after the second AZD1222 dose. Receptors originate from an adult who received the AZD1222 COVID-19 vaccine.

J is TRBJ1-6 and V is TRBV19, with 9 bases identical to TRBD1. Germline lookup yields CDR1 LNHDA and CDR2 SQIVND (reference sequence). The CDR3 length is 15 residues. The ends lost 6 bases at V and 7 bases at J; junction bases unmatched: 7. The CDR3 region is CASRTTGGVNSPLHF. CDR3 DNA sequence: TGTGCCAGTAGGACGACAGGGGGAGTAAATTCACCCCTCCACTTT.

The genes are TRBV7-9 and TRBJ2-7; 11 positions agree with TRBD1. Germline CDR1 reads SEHNR; CDR2 reads FQNEAQ (reference sequence). V was pared by 4 bases and J by 4 bases, with 9 bases of the junction left unmatched. The CDR3 is made up of 16 amino acids. In DNA form, the CDR3 reads TGTGCCAGCAGCTCCTATGGCCGGGACAGGGGGTACGAGCAGTACTTC. As protein: CASSSYGRDRGYEQYF.

This clone was seen a single time. The V call is TRBV7-6, the J call TRBJ1-5; D might be TRBD1 (5 bases). This CDR3 has 16 amino acids. Trimming removed 5 bases at V and 6 bases at J, with 20 bases between. Germline CDR1 SGHVS, CDR2 FNYEAQ. As DNA, the CDR3 is TGTGCCAGCAGCCCGAACGTGGGGCAGGCGGGTCAGCCCCAGCATTTT. Its protein is CASSPNVGQAGQPQHF.

This chain connects TRBV6-5 to TRBJ2-7, with D hard to call. V shed 4 bases and J shed 3 bases, with 7 bases lying between them. The CDR3 covers 12 residues. Germline V gene sequence: CDR1 MNHEY, CDR2 SVGAGI. The CDR3 sequence: CASSFGDYEQYF. Here the CDR3 DNA reads TGTGCCAGCAGTTTTGGAGACTACGAGCAGTACTTC.

The chain employs TRBV6-6 and TRBJ2-7; tentative D call: TRBD1 (6 bases). The CDR3 runs 15 residues. V dropped 6 bases and J dropped 2 bases, with 17 bases sitting between them. Germline V CDR1 and CDR2: MNHNY, SVGAGI (reference sequence). CDR3 sequence (DNA): TGTGCCAGCAGCCCGGGACAAAAGGAAACCTACGAGCAGTACTTC. This codes for CASSPGQKETYEQYF.

The chain has TRBV6-5 and TRBJ2-1; 8 bases agree with TRBD2. Germline V gene data show CDR1 as MNHEY and CDR2 as SVGAGI. The CDR3 has 14 amino acids. The junction had 11 bases not matched to a gene; V was cut back by 8 bases and J by 8 bases. For the CDR3, the DNA is TGTGCCAGCTTACTAGCGGAGTGGGGCGATGAGCAGTTCTTC. It specifies CASLLAEWGDEQFF.

The chain has TRBV18 and TRBJ2-7, with 7 nucleotides matching TRBD1. CDR3 length: 12 amino acids. CDR1 and CDR2 (germline): KGHSH, LQKENI. V shed 5 bases and J 4 bases; nucleotides not matched to a gene: 2. CDR3 residues: CASSGTAYEQYF. CDR3 nucleotide sequence: TGTGCCAGCTCAGGGACAGCGTACGAGCAGTACTTC.

The chain uses TRBV24-1 and TRBJ1-1; unclear D gene. Germline V CDR1 and CDR2: KGHDR, SFDVKD. V lost 2 bases to trimming and J lost 4 bases, with 7 bases between them. The CDR3 is 13 amino acids. CDR3 nucleotide sequence: TGTGCCACCAGTGATTCCACGGGCACTGAAGCTTTCTTT. It encodes CATSDSTGTEAFF.

The rearrangement joins TRBV19 to TRBJ1-5, with 9 positions matching TRBD1. CDR3 length: 17 amino acids. V lost 3 bases, J lost 4 bases, and 10 bases stayed unmatched. Germline V gene data show CDR1 as LNHDA and CDR2 as SQIVND (reference sequence). For the CDR3, the DNA is TGTGCCAGTAGTATTCTACAGGGGGCTTTTATTAATCAGCCCCAGCATTTT. Its protein product is CASSILQGAFINQPQHF.

The chain combines TRBV6-5 with TRBJ2-1; D not certain. The V and J ends lost 7 bases and 0 bases respectively, with 7 bases between them. Germline CDR1 and CDR2: MNHEY and SVGAGI. The CDR3 totals 13 residues. The CDR3 DNA is TGTGCCAGCACCTTGAGCTCCTACAATGAGCAGTTCTTC. Its protein product is CASTLSSYNEQFF.

The chain couples TRBV6-5 to TRBJ2-7, with D tentatively TRBD2 (6 bases). Trimming took 8 bases from V and 6 from J, leaving 20 bases between them. CDR3 length: 14 amino acids. Looked up from germline, CDR1 is MNHEY and CDR2 is SVGAGI. CDR3 region: CASAPGAVYREQYF. The CDR3 DNA follows: TGTGCCAGCGCTCCGGGAGCAGTTTACCGCGAGCAGTACTTC.

V is TRBV5-1 and J is TRBJ2-5; possibly TRBD1 for D (6 bases). V dropped 3 bases and J dropped 2 bases, with 14 bases sitting between them. The CDR3 is 15 amino acids. Germline CDR1 SGHRS, CDR2 YFSETQ. The CDR3 loop is CASSSGRGIQETQYF. CDR3 sequence (DNA): TGCGCCAGCAGCTCCGGCAGGGGAATACAAGAGACCCAGTACTTC.

This clone was detected only a few times. This chain joins TRBV30 and TRBJ1-5; a weak D match, TRBD1 (5 bases). The ends were cut back, 6 bases at V and 7 bases at J, with 16 bases in the middle. The CDR3 extends over 13 amino acids. CDR1 GTSNPN and CDR2 SVGIG come from the germline V gene (reference sequence). CDR3: CACDGGAGQPQHF. As DNA, the CDR3 is TGTGCCTGTGACGGTGGGGCAGGACAGCCCCAGCATTTT.

The chain uses TRBV7-9 and TRBJ2-7; the match to TRBD2 covers 11 bases. J gave up 5 bases and V 0 bases, and 0 bases lay outside the gene matches. The CDR3 is 14 amino acids. Germline CDR1 is SEHNR and CDR2 is FQNEAQ (reference sequence). This CDR3 is CASSLALAGDEQYF. CDR3 coding DNA: TGTGCCAGCAGCTTAGCACTAGCGGGAGACGAGCAGTACTTC.

The chain employs TRBV5-6 and TRBJ2-7; D gene ambiguous. Germline V gives CDR1 SGHDT, CDR2 YYEEEE. There are 13 residues in the CDR3. V lost 4 bases to trimming and J lost 0 bases, with 8 bases between them. This CDR3 reads CASSEWVSYEQYF. The CDR3 nucleotides are TGTGCCAGCAGCGAATGGGTCTCCTACGAGCAGTACTTC.

V is TRBV5-4 and J is TRBJ2-7; 13 nucleotides agree with TRBD2. The CDR3 is made up of 17 amino acids. Germline loops: CDR1 SGHNT, CDR2 YYREEE (reference sequence). V was pared by 4 bases and J by 2 bases, with 9 bases of the junction left unmatched. The chain's CDR3 is CASSPPTSGRAPYEQYF. The DNA for the CDR3 is TGTGCCAGCAGCCCGCCAACTAGCGGGAGGGCCCCCTACGAGCAGTACTTC.

This clone was recorded once. V and J are TRBV19 and TRBJ1-2; TRBD1 matches 7 bases. The CDR3 runs to 15 residues. V lost 4 bases to trimming and J lost 2 bases; unmatched junction nucleotides: 7. Looked up from germline, CDR1 is LNHDA and CDR2 is SQIVND (reference sequence). The CDR3 sequence is CASSRQGSSNYGYTF. CDR3 in DNA: TGTGCCAGTAGTAGACAGGGCTCATCGAACTATGGCTACACCTTC.

The chain links TRBV6-5 to TRBJ2-1; no firm D call. Trimming stripped 2 bases from V and 0 bases from J, with 5 bases between. In germline, CDR1 is MNHEY, CDR2 SVGAGI. The CDR3 extends over 14 amino acids. The CDR3 region has the DNA TGTGCCAGCAGTTACGACTCCTCCTACAATGAGCAGTTCTTC. Its translation: CASSYDSSYNEQFF.

The chain couples TRBV30 to TRBJ1-6; TRBD1 agrees at 8 bases. V lost 1 base, J lost 10 bases, and 3 bases stayed unmatched. Germline values: CDR1 GTSNPN, CDR2 SVGIG (reference sequence). This CDR3 has 13 amino acids. The CDR3 DNA is TGTGCCTGGAGTGGCGGACAGGGATCACCCCTCCACTTT. It translates to CAWSGGQGSPLHF. The full variable domain, with the rest looked up from reference TRBV30 and TRBJ1-6, is SQTIHQWPATLVQPVGSPLSLECTVEGTSNPNLYWYRQAAGRGLQLLFYSVGIGQISSEVPQNLSASRPQDRQFILSSKKLLLSDSGFYLCAWSGGQGSPLHFGNGTRLTVT.

The chain recombines TRBV5-1 with TRBJ2-7, with D possibly being TRBD1 or TRBD2 (5 bases each). Germline lookup yields CDR1 SGHRS and CDR2 YFSETQ. This CDR3 is 15 amino acids long. V lost 4 bases and J 2 bases, leaving 16 bases between the germline ends. CDR3 amino acids: CASSTGSQGAYEQYF. CDR3 sequence (DNA): TGCGCCAGCAGCACCGGCAGCCAGGGAGCCTACGAGCAGTACTTC.

The rearrangement joins TRBV5-1 to TRBJ2-5; weak D call: TRBD1 (6 bases). V shed 0 bases and J shed 3 bases, with 12 bases lying between them. The CDR3 is 15 amino acids. Germline V gene sequence: CDR1 SGHRS, CDR2 YFSETQ. The CDR3 loop is CASSLAAGAEETQYF. CDR3 bases: TGCGCCAGCAGCTTGGCCGCAGGGGCAGAAGAGACCCAGTACTTC.

The chain combines TRBV9 with TRBJ2-7; D is uncertain. There are 14 residues in the CDR3. From germline, CDR1 is SGDLS and CDR2 YYNGEE. V gave up 1 base and J gave up 5 bases, with 13 bases separating them. CDR3 bases: TGTGCCAGCAGCGTACGCGACTTAGCCCACGAGCAGTACTTC. Protein product: CASSVRDLAHEQYF. Using reference TRBV9 and TRBJ2-7 for the parts outside the CDR3, the full variable domain is DSGVTQTPKHLITATGQRVTLRCSPRSGDLSVYWYQQSLDQGLQFLIQYYNGEERAKGNILERFSAQQFPDLHSELNLSSLELGDSALYFCASSVRDLAHEQYFGPGTRLTVT.

V gene TRBV30 combines with J gene TRBJ1-3, with D tentatively TRBD1 (5 bases). This CDR3 comprises 17 residues. The V gene's germline CDR1 is GTSNPN and CDR2 SVGIG (reference sequence). V dropped 3 bases and J dropped 0 bases, with 18 bases sitting between them. CDR3 DNA sequence: TGTGCCTGGAGGGGGCCGGGAGGAAGGGGCTCTGGAAACACCATATATTTT. Its protein is CAWRGPGGRGSGNTIYF.

The chain has TRBV4-1 and TRBJ2-5; D perhaps matches TRBD1 (6 bases). The V gene's germline CDR1 is MGHRA and CDR2 YSYEKL. The CDR3 is made up of 13 amino acids. The V gene lost 4 bases and the J gene lost 4 bases, with 10 bases spanning the gap. The CDR3 loop reads CASSRNRVETQYF. The CDR3 nucleotides read TGCGCCAGCAGCCGTAACAGGGTAGAGACCCAGTACTTC.

The chain is built from TRBV5-1 and TRBJ2-7, with D perhaps matching TRBD1 (6 bases). The CDR3 runs to 14 residues. V gave up 0 bases and J gave up 2 bases, with 9 bases separating them. CDR1 is SGHRS, CDR2 YFSETQ, per germline. Here the CDR3 reads CASSLEGHPYEQYF. CDR3 coding DNA: TGCGCCAGCAGCTTGGAGGGACACCCCTACGAGCAGTACTTC.

The chain recombines TRBV3-1 (or the pseudogene TRBV3-2) with TRBJ2-1, with 10 bases lining up with TRBD2. This CDR3 contains 17 residues. Germline trimming cut 0 bases from V and 7 bases from J; bases unmatched to any gene: 9. Germline lookup yields CDR1 LGHDT and CDR2 YNNKEL (reference sequence). CDR3 loop: CASSQDWASGSHNEQFF. In DNA form, the CDR3 reads TGTGCCAGCAGCCAAGATTGGGCTAGCGGGAGTCATAATGAGCAGTTCTTC.